The TCR beta chain described here comes from a study of T-cell reconstitution after alpha-beta-depleted transplantation in children. General study points: Several hundred graft clones that had expanded were reportedly the source of alpha-beta T cells about two months after transplant. One year post-transplant, T-cell counts and diversity were largely derived from T cells produced anew. Elevated TCRbeta diversity at day 60 was traced, in some patients, to surviving recipient T cells and thymic progenitors.

Preparing the TCRbeta library involved the use of unique molecular identifiers. MiXCR, applied by TCRdb to the PCR reads, yields one record per CDR3 protein. The repertoire holds about 830,000 distinct CDR3 sequences, 15% to 20% seen once, with 5% in the top ten. The table lists this clonotype with a few counts. The antigen is unknown. Germline CDR1 reads SGHRS; CDR2 reads YFSETQ. Trimming removed 1 base at V and 5 bases at J, with 15 bases between. The CDR3 spans 15 residues. Specimen: PBMCs, mostly from graft donor cells, collected 360 days after TCRalphabeta/CD19-depleted stem cell transplant. The sequence came from a male patient aged 10-17 years who had a stem cell transplant for acute lymphoblastic leukemia, so the T cells may come from the graft donor. The chain joins TRBV5-1 to TRBJ1-2; no clear D. Here the CDR3 reads CASSLYDREKYGYTF. In DNA, the CDR3 is TGCGCCAGCAGCTTGTATGACCGGGAGAAATATGGCTACACCTTC.